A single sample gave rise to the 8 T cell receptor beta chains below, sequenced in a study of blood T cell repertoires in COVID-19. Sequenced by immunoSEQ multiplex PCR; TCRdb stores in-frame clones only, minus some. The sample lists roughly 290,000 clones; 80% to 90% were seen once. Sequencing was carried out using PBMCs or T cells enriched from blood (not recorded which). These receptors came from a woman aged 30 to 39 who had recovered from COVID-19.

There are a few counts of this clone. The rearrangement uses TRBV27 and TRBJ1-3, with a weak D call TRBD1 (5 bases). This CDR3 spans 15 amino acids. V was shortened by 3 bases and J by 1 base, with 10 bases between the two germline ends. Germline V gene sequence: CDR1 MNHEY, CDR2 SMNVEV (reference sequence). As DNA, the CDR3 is TGTGCCAGCAGTTTCGGGGGGAAGTCTGGAAACACCATATATTTT. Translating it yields CASSFGGKSGNTIYF.

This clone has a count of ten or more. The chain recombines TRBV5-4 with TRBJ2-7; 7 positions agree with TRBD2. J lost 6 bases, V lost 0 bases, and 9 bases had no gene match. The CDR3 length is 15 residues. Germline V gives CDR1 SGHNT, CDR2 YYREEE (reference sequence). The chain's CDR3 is CASSLGGTTAVEQYF. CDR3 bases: TGTGCCAGCAGCTTGGGGGGGACTACAGCGGTCGAGCAGTACTTC.

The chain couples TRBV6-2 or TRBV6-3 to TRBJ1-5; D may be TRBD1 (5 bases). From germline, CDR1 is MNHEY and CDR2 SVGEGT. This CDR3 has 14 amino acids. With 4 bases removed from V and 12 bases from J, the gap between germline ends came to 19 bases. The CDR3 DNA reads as TGTGCCAGCAGTTTGGGGACTCGGGCGGCGAGCCAGCATTTT. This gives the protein CASSLGTRAASQHF.

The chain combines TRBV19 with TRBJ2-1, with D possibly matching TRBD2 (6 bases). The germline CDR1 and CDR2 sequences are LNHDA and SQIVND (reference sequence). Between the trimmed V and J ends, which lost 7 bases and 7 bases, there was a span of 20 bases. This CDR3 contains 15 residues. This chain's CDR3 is CASNVFTGVSNEQFF. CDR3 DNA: TGTGCCAGTAACGTTTTTACGGGAGTATCGAATGAGCAGTTCTTC.

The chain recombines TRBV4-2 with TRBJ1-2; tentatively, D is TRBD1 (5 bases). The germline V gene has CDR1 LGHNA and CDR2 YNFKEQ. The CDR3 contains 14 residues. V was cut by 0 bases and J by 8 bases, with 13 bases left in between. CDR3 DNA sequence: TGTGCCAGCAGCCAAGATGGGGGGGTAGAGGGCTACACCTTC. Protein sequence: CASSQDGGVEGYTF.

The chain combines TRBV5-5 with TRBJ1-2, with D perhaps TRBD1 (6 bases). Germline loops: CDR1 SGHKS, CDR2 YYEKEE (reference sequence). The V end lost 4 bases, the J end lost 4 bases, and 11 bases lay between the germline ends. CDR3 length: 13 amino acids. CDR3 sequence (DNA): TGTGCCAGCAGCGAACAGGGCGCCTATGGCTACACCTTC. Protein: CASSEQGAYGYTF.

In DNA, the CDR3 is TGCGCCAGCAGCCAAGTATCCGGGAGTCACTATGGCTACACCTTC. Amino acids: CASSQVSGSHYGYTF. The chain has TRBV4-1 and TRBJ1-2; no firm D call. The V gene lost 1 base and the J gene lost 3 bases, with 12 bases spanning the gap. The CDR3 length is 15 residues. CDR1 is MGHRA and CDR2 is YSYEKL in the germline V gene.

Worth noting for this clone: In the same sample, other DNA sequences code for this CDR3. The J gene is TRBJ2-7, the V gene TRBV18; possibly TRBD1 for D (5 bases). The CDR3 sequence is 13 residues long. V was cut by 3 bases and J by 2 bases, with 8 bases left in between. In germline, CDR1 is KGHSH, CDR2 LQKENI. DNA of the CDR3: TGTGCCAGCTCACCGGGGCTAACCTACGAGCAGTACTTC. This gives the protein CASSPGLTYEQYF.